Reported below is one TCR beta chain. Its specificity is unknown. This sample is drawn from a study of long-term antiretroviral therapy in people with HIV. As for the study in general: There is a gap of about a decade between the earliest samples and the later 2015 immediate-ART recommendation. Study findings and constraints: Blood obtained between the mid-2000s and the late 2010s may reflect older ART regimens. Clones showing expansion before ART dominated the repertoire at all time points.

At the survey level, the v3.0 immunoSEQ assay was run. TCRdb's table, derived via immunoSEQ multiplex PCR, lists solely in-frame clones and lacks some. The repertoire consists of 25,000 to 40,000 clones, with approximately 96% occurring once and the leading ten covering approximately 2.5%. The source is a man aged 25 to 45 with HIV. The sequencing here drew on unsorted PBMCs, taken 6.6 years after starting antiretroviral therapy.

The chain's CDR3 is CATSRAPRLGEKLFF. The CDR3 coding sequence is TGTGCCACCAGCAGAGCCCCCCGGTTGGGTGAAAAACTGTTTTTT. J is TRBJ1-4 and V is TRBV15, with no clear D. Germline CDR1 is LNHNV and CDR2 is YYDKDF (reference sequence). This CDR3 contains 15 residues. Trimming stripped 1 base from V and 7 bases from J, with 13 bases between.